The T cell receptor (beta chain) described here comes from a study of shared clonotypes between healthy human individuals (dated by TCRdb to the early 2020s). Notes on the research overall: The cohort comprised a couple of women and a few men aged 18 to 49 years. Different laboratories and diverse techniques were used to prepare libraries and sequence TCR repertoires, to increase sequencing depth and limit assay-specific biases. Blood TCR repertoires of 5 or 6 healthy adults were deeply sequenced to estimate repertoire size and the extent of clonotype sharing between individuals. Per donor, three plates each were used for CD4 naive and CD4 memory, two for CD8 naive, and one for CD8 memory. Leukapheresis yielded between about 0.85 and 10 billion PBMCs per donor.

The study at large found these results: Pairwise subsampling indicated that sequencing depth was expected to affect the degree of clonotype sharing among donors. Sampling was restricted to blood, and TCR repertoires in tissues likely differ from the TCR repertoires found in blood. Compared with non-shared clonotypes, the clonotypes found in all four sorted-subset donors had higher generation probabilities. Even with the large sequencing depth, rarefaction of the sorted-subset datasets indicated that sequencing was incomplete. About 5% of naive CD4, around 3.6% of naive CD8, 2.3% of memory CD4, and about 0.4% of memory CD8 clonotypes were shared across several donors. Because the study included only a small number of donors, the genetic and exposure-history diversity represented was limited. Estimated clonotype richness was generally larger for naive than for memory subsets.

TCR CDR3 regions were amplified from genomic DNA by multiplex PCR using the deep immunoSEQ assay. Genomic DNA extracted from each cell subset was distributed evenly over all wells of several immunoSEQ 96-well plates, and each plate served as one replicate. For sorted subsets, roughly 200 ng of genomic DNA, equivalent to tens of thousands of T cell genomes, went into each replicate PCR. The purified libraries were quantified using a Qubit 3.0 fluorometer, sized with a Bioanalyzer 2100, and then quantified again using the KAPA Library Quantification kit. Every immunoSEQ 96-well plate was sequenced on a dedicated single-read 150-cycle Illumina NextSeq 550 flow cell. The authors' pipeline ran thus. Because the immunoSEQ output held only junctional sequences and lacked quality scores, the filtering could not match the filtering applied to full-length reads. Sequences were annotated with PyIR, a Python wrapper for IgBLAST v1.9, and V/J genes and CDR3 were assigned using IMGT germline references. Any read was removed if the V/J assignment was weak (E-value above 1e-6), the CDR3 was missing, or the read contained stop codons, out-of-frame junctions, or ambiguous translated residues. V3J clonotypes were defined as sequences sharing an identical inferred V gene, J gene, and CDR3 amino acid sequence. Percentage overlap between repertoires was computed as shared unique clonotypes divided by the size of the smaller repertoire. Richness of each repertoire was evaluated using RTK rarefaction, the Chao1 estimator, and Recon v2.1 estimates of unobserved clonotypes. Generation probabilities were computed with OLGA for all TCRbeta clonotypes obtained by the gDNA method from several donors. What TCRdb holds here is the immuneACCESS table cut down to in-frame rearrangements. Part of the clones is not present; checked against another copy, under half of the missing clones reflect an unresolved V gene, and the others are unexplained. The DNA was the basis for D and trimming; V, J and clone size are from that table. Present in this sample are some 2.1 million clones, over 85% of which were seen just once. About 0.13% of the sample is held by the ten biggest clonotypes.

A word on this clone: Its antigen is unknown. Base qualities are not provided; no much larger clone lies one nucleotide away.

The CDR3, cysteine through phenylalanine, is 14 amino acids long. Left in the record is the CDR3 DNA by itself, 42 bases read in frame from the first base. CDR1 and CDR2, per the germline V gene, are SGHTA and FQGNSA. V loses 2 bases, J loses 2 bases, and the germline ends lie 8 bases apart. The donors were healthy, HIV-negative adults who had no recently reported acute infections or vaccinations. Every donor was a Caucasian adult living in Nashville, Tennessee, USA. Magnetic negative selection was used to enrich CD4+ T cells, after which naive cells were positively selected on CD45RA and the negative fraction became the memory subset. Blood was collected by leukapheresis, and PBMCs were isolated by Ficoll-Histopaque density gradient centrifugation and then cryopreserved in liquid nitrogen vapor phase. Analytical flow cytometry was used to check the purity and quantity of each magnetically sorted T cell population. From each sorted fraction, genomic DNA was isolated and quantified by UV absorbance on a Nanodrop 2000c.

This TCR was sampled from a man between 18 and 29 years old in good health. The sequencing sample was made of naive CD4+ T cells sorted from blood. The sample's cell subset or site label, decoded: CD45RA+ positively selected. The V and J genes are TRBV7-2 and TRBJ2-3; there is no confident call for the D gene. The CDR3 here reads CASSLKGYTDTQYF. The DNA sequence is as follows: TGTGCCAGCAGCTTAAAAGGCTACACAGATACGCAGTATTTT.